Sequencing of this TCR beta chain was carried out in a study of shared clonotypes between healthy human individuals. Whole-study context: Aged 18 to 49, the donors were a couple of women and three men. The study's findings and limits: Researchers found naive subsets generally carried larger estimated richness than memory subsets.

Partitioning of CD4+ cells yielded a CD45RA+ naive subset and a CD45RA-negative memory subset. Sequencing used immunoSEQ multiplex PCR; TCRdb keeps in-frame clones, though not all of them. The table records about 1.5 million clones, under 99% of them present only once. Germline V CDR1 and CDR2: SQVTM, ANQGSEA. The V and J ends lost 4 bases and 1 base, in that order; junction bases with no gene match: 5. This CDR3 is built from 15 residues. Notes on this clone: Its antigen is undetermined.

The sample comprised naive CD4+ T cells sorted from blood. Subset defined: CD45RA+ positively selected. This chain uses TRBV29-1 with TRBJ2-2, with 8 bases fitting TRBD2. The TCR comes from a man aged 25 to 40 in good health. The CDR3 here is CSVGSLAGNTGELFF. The DNA for the CDR3 is TGCAGCGTTGGATCCCTAGCGGGGAACACCGGGGAGCTGTTTTTT.